This note documents a single TCR beta chain sequence. No antigen is known for it. The sample is drawn from a study of OX40 agonist ivuxolimab in advanced cancers. Study findings and constraints: The study observed clonal expansion of CD4+ and CD8+ blood T cells by week 6 at 0.1 to 3.0 mg/kg.

Baseline, cycle 4 day 1, and cycle 7 day 1 were the blood sampling points. Sequencing was performed with immunoSEQ multiplex PCR; in TCRdb, only in-frame clones are kept and a portion is missing. The sample records roughly 90,000 clones, 85% to 95% being singletons. Trimming cost V 5 bases and J 3 bases; bases outside gene matches: 7. Germline CDR1 is LNHDA and CDR2 is SQIVND (reference sequence). The CDR3 sequence is 15 residues long. The sequenced sample was CD4+ or CD8+ T cells sorted from blood, obtained in a trial of the OX40 agonist ivuxolimab. This clonotype was obtained from an adult with an advanced solid tumor such as melanoma, head and neck, liver or kidney cancer. The gene calls are TRBV19 and TRBJ2-1; 7 nucleotides agree with TRBD1. In DNA, the CDR3 is TGTGCCAGTAGTTCAGACAGGGTAAACTACAATGAGCAGTTCTTC. This encodes CASSSDRVNYNEQFF.